The 16 T cell receptor beta chains given below trace back to one sample, sequenced in a study of lymphopenia after photon versus proton radiotherapy. Profiling relied on immunoSEQ multiplex PCR, and the TCRdb table lists in-frame clones only, not all of them. The sample lists fewer than 30,000 clones; 75% to 90% were seen once. The sequencing here drew on peripheral blood, taken from a patient treated with photon-based radiotherapy. The receptors come from a woman aged 45 to 65 with pancreatic cancer.

In its sample, this clone ranks as medium-sized. The V call is TRBV19, the J call TRBJ1-5; no clear D gene. The CDR3 spans 14 residues. Trimming left V 3 bases short and J 5 bases short, with 11 bases between. The V gene's germline CDR1 is LNHDA and CDR2 SQIVND (reference sequence). DNA of the CDR3: TGTGCCAGTAGTATGGGGAACACCTATCAGCCCCAGCATTTT. This sequence encodes CASSMGNTYQPQHF. Full variable domain (rest looked up from reference TRBV19 and TRBJ1-5): DGGITQSPKYLFRKEGQNVTLSCEQNLNHDAMYWYRQDPGQGLRLIYYSQIVNDFQKGDIAEGYSVSREKKESFPLTVTSAQKNPTAFYLCASSMGNTYQPQHFGDGTRLSIL.

V is TRBV27 and J is TRBJ2-7, with 11 bases aligning to TRBD2. CDR3 length: 15 residues. V lost 5 bases and J lost 0; bases outside the gene matches: 3. Germline lookup yields CDR1 MNHEY and CDR2 SMNVEV (reference sequence). The CDR3 region has the DNA TGTGCCAGCAGTCCCGGGACTAGCGGCTCCTACGAGCAGTACTTC. Its translation is CASSPGTSGSYEQYF.

In nucleotides, the CDR3 is TGTGCCAGTAGTATAAAAGGGGCCGCTAATGAAAAACTGTTTTTT. Amino acids: CASSIKGAANEKLFF. The J gene is TRBJ1-4, the V gene TRBV19, with D tentatively TRBD1 (5 bases). The CDR3 is made up of 15 amino acids. V dropped 2 bases and J dropped 3 bases, with 10 bases sitting between them. Per germline, CDR1 LNHDA and CDR2 SQIVND (reference sequence).

This clone was counted between two and nine times. The chain joins TRBV27 to TRBJ2-1; 12 bases line up with TRBD2. V shed 5 bases, J shed 5 bases, and the junction held 7 bases outside the gene matches. This CDR3 is 16 amino acids long. From germline, CDR1 is MNHEY and CDR2 SMNVEV (reference sequence). CDR3 protein: CASSTTSGRLNNEQFF. In DNA, the CDR3 is TGTGCCAGCAGTACTACTAGCGGGAGGCTTAACAATGAGCAGTTCTTC.

A single count supports this clone. V and J are TRBV7-2 and TRBJ2-4; D is perhaps TRBD2 (5 bases). V was shortened by 4 bases and J by 0 bases, with 10 bases between the two germline ends. This CDR3 comprises 15 residues. Germline V gene lookup returns CDR1 SGHTA and CDR2 FQGNSA. For the CDR3, the DNA is TGTGCCAGCAGCTCCCCCGGACTAGCCAAAAACATTCAGTACTTC. Its protein product is CASSSPGLAKNIQYF. Using reference TRBV7-2 and TRBJ2-4 for the parts outside the CDR3, the full variable domain is GAGVSQSPSNKVTEKGKDVELRCDPISGHTALYWYRQSLGQGLEFLIYFQGNSAPDKSGLPSDRFSAERTGGSVSTLTIQRTQQEDSAVYLCASSSPGLAKNIQYFGAGTRLSVL.

This clone occurred once. The gene calls are TRBV5-1 and TRBJ1-4; D is undetermined. This CDR3 is 15 amino acids long. The V gene's germline CDR1 is SGHRS and CDR2 YFSETQ. The V end lost 0 bases, the J end lost 5 bases, and 11 bases lay between the germline ends. Here the CDR3 reads CASSLDGALNEKLFF. The CDR3 DNA reads TGCGCCAGCAGCTTGGATGGTGCTCTGAATGAAAAACTGTTTTTT.

The rearrangement joins TRBV7-2 to TRBJ2-3; the D is unclear. This CDR3 has 15 amino acids. The germline V gene has CDR1 SGHTA and CDR2 FQGNSA. The ends were cut back, 0 bases at V and 2 bases at J, with 9 bases in the middle. DNA for the CDR3: TGTGCCAGCAGCTTAGCGCTCGGCACCACAGATACGCAGTATTTT. This codes for CASSLALGTTDTQYF.

The chain combines TRBV11-2 with TRBJ1-3; 7 bases line up with TRBD1. V trimming: 5 bases; J trimming: 4 bases; junction bases outside the gene matches: 8. Germline loops: CDR1 SGHAT, CDR2 FQNNGV. The CDR3 spans 15 residues. The CDR3 is CASSQTGSAGNTIYF. The CDR3 DNA follows: TGTGCCAGCAGCCAGACAGGGTCCGCAGGAAACACCATATATTTT. Full variable domain (missing parts from reference TRBV11-2 and TRBJ1-3): EAGVAQSPRYKIIEKRQSVAFWCNPISGHATLYWYQQILGQGPKLLIQFQNNGVVDDSQLPKDRFSAERLKGVDSTLKIQPAKLEDSAVYLCASSQTGSAGNTIYFGEGSWLTVV.

The rearrangement uses TRBV7-9 and TRBJ1-6; D remains unclear. Germline V gene lookup returns CDR1 SEHNR and CDR2 FQNEAQ (reference sequence). The CDR3 spans 13 residues. Trimming removed 5 bases at V and 5 bases at J, with 7 bases between. This CDR3 is CASSPYDNSPLHF. CDR3 coding DNA: TGTGCCAGCAGCCCGTACGATAATTCACCCCTCCACTTT.

The chain is built from TRBV28 and TRBJ2-7; D unresolved. V gave up 2 bases and J gave up 5 bases, with 7 bases separating them. This CDR3 has 12 amino acids. The germline V gene has CDR1 MDHEN and CDR2 SYDVKM. CDR3 coding DNA: TGTGCCAGCAGTTTAGAATTCGACGAGCAGTACTTC. This sequence encodes CASSLEFDEQYF.

This chain uses TRBV4-3 with TRBJ2-7, with D tentatively TRBD1 or TRBD2 (5 bases each). Trimming pared 0 bases from V and 2 bases from J, leaving 14 bases between. Germline V CDR1 and CDR2: LGHNA, YSLEER. This CDR3 contains 16 residues. In DNA form, the CDR3 reads TGCGCCAGCAGCCAAGATGTGGGGACGTGGGCCTACGAGCAGTACTTC. It is translated as CASSQDVGTWAYEQYF.

This chain connects TRBV7-8 to TRBJ2-7, with D tentatively TRBD2 (6 bases). The germline gives CDR1 SGHVS, CDR2 FQNEAQ. Between the trimmed V and J ends, which lost 5 bases and 5 bases, there was a span of 19 bases. This CDR3 comprises 15 residues. CDR3 sequence (DNA): TGTGCCAGCAGCCCGAGGGGCGGGGCCGTGGACGAGCAGTACTTC. Translating it yields CASSPRGGAVDEQYF. The entire variable domain, with the rest obtained from reference TRBV7-8 and TRBJ2-7, is as follows: GAGVSQSPRYKVAKRGQDVALRCDPISGHVSLFWYQQALGQGPEFLTYFQNEAQLDKSGLPSDRFFAERPEGSVSTLKIQRTQQEDSAVYLCASSPRGGAVDEQYFGPGTRLTVT.

This clone was counted once. The chain links TRBV5-1 to TRBJ1-1; no clear D. The V end lost 4 bases, the J end lost 4 bases, and 5 bases lay between the germline ends. Germline CDR1 and CDR2: SGHRS and YFSETQ. This CDR3 comprises 11 residues. This CDR3 reads CASSGGTEAFF. Written as DNA, the CDR3 is TGCGCCAGCAGCGGAGGCACTGAAGCTTTCTTT.

This CDR3 is CASSGTFSGNTIYF. The DNA for the CDR3 is TGTGCCAGTAGCGGGACGTTCTCTGGAAACACCATATATTTT. The gene calls are TRBV19 and TRBJ1-3; possibly TRBD1 for D (5 bases). CDR3 length equals 14 residues. Trimming removed 6 bases at V and 0 bases at J, with 9 bases between. Germline CDR1 is LNHDA and CDR2 is SQIVND (reference sequence).

CDR3 loop: CAISEREGHSNQPQHF. In DNA form, the CDR3 reads TGTGCCATCAGTGAGAGGGAAGGGCATAGCAATCAGCCCCAGCATTTT. The rearrangement links TRBV10-3 to TRBJ1-5; no clear D. Between the trimmed V and J ends, which lost 2 bases and 0 bases, there was a span of 11 bases. Germline V gene data show CDR1 as ENHRY and CDR2 as SYGVKD. The CDR3 is made up of 16 amino acids.

The rearrangement uses TRBV9 and TRBJ1-2; D remains ambiguous. The V end was cut by 0 bases, the J end by 2 bases, with 8 bases between. The CDR3 length is 14 residues. CDR1 is SGDLS and CDR2 is YYNGEE in the germline V gene. This CDR3 reads CASSVEPLNYGYTF. CDR3 DNA sequence: TGTGCCAGCAGCGTAGAACCGTTGAACTATGGCTACACCTTC.